The sample holds many counts of the clone carrying this T cell receptor beta chain. This specimen belongs to a study of T-cell reconstitution after alpha-beta-depleted transplantation in children. It was with unique molecular identifiers that the TCRbeta library was prepared. Each CDR3 protein is one row after TCRdb ran MiXCR on the PCR reads. The table lists around 450,000 distinct CDR3 sequences, over 9.5% of them singletons, with roughly 2% in the top ten. This clonotype was sampled from a child younger than 10 with inherited bone marrow failure, due to receive a stem cell transplant. This specimen was PBMCs, taken before TCRalphabeta/CD19-depleted stem cell transplant.

Here the CDR3 DNA reads TGCGCCAGCAGCTGGGGACGGACCTACGAGCAGTACTTC. It translates to CASSWGRTYEQYF. This sequence joins TRBV5-1 and TRBJ2-7, with D perhaps given as TRBD1 or TRBD2 (5 bases each). CDR1 and CDR2 from the germline V gene are SGHRS and YFSETQ. The CDR3 has 13 amino acids. V lost 3 bases and J 2 bases, leaving 9 bases between the germline ends.